These T cell receptor beta chains were read from a single sample in a study of vaccination effects on CD4 cells after COVID-19. Here immunoSEQ multiplex PCR was the method, and the copy in TCRdb shows in-frame clones only, minus some. Of around 35,000 clones listed, approximately 68% were seen once; the top ten hold more than 12%. Their antigens remain unidentified. This material consisted of CD4+ T cells from PBMCs cultured with HCoV-OC43 spike peptides, taken before COVID-19 vaccination. The receptors here all came from a human donor who received a COVID-19 vaccine. CDR3s include the opening cysteine and the closing phenylalanine or tryptophan. The D gene is left open where the match is weak. A row's size may be missing; if present it is once, few, many or a size class.

V gene	clone size	D gene	J gene	CDR3 DNA	CDR3 protein
TRBV5-1	.	.	TRBJ1-2	TGCGCCAGCAGCTTGGAGGGCCAGAACTATGGCTACACCTTC	CASSLEGQNYGYTF
TRBV5-4	.	TRBD2	TRBJ2-1	TGTGCCAGCAGCTCCCCCCGGACTAGCGGTGAGCAGTTCTTC	CASSSPRTSGEQFF
TRBV7-9	few	.	TRBJ1-1	TGTGCCAGCAGCTTAGTTACAGGGAACACTGAAGCTTTCTTT	CASSLVTGNTEAFF
TRBV5-1	.	.	TRBJ1-2	TGCGCCAGCAGCTTGCAGGGTGGCTACACCTTC	CASSLQGGYTF
TRBV7-9	few	.	TRBJ1-3	TGTGCCAGCAGCCTATGGGACATCTCTGGAAACACCATATATTTT	CASSLWDISGNTIYF
TRBV19	.	TRBD1	TRBJ1-5	TGTGCCAGTAGTAAGGAGGGGGCGATCAGCAATCAGCCCCAGCATTTT	CASSKEGAISNQPQHF
TRBV11-1	.	TRBD2	TRBJ2-1	TGTGCCAGCAGCCCCGGGACTAGCGGGGCCAATGAGCAGTTCTTC	CASSPGTSGANEQFF
TRBV2	.	.	TRBJ1-1	TGTGCCAGCAGTGATGGTCCGGGTAACACTGAAGCTTTCTTT	CASSDGPGNTEAFF
TRBV2	.	TRBD1	TRBJ2-3	TGTGCCAGCACCGGGACAGGGATGGATACGCAGTATTTT	CASTGTGMDTQYF
TRBV5-4	once	.	TRBJ1-1	TGTGCCAGCAGCTCGGGTGGGGGGGCGCTCACTGAAGCTTTCTTT	CASSSGGGALTEAFF
TRBV5-4	.	TRBD2	TRBJ2-1	TGTGCCAGCAGCTTACCCGGACTAGGCTCCTACAATGAGCAGTTCTTC	CASSLPGLGSYNEQFF
TRBV6-6	.	.	TRBJ1-1	TGTGCCAGCAGTCCCCCCCGCGGCGGAGGGCCTAACACTGAAGCTTTCTTT	CASSPPRGGGPNTEAFF
TRBV30	.	TRBD1	TRBJ1-5	TGTGCCTGGAGTGTACAAGGGACAGGAAGTAGCAATCAGCCCCAGCATTTT	CAWSVQGTGSSNQPQHF
TRBV12-5	few	TRBD1	TRBJ1-2	TGTGCTAGTGGCCCCGGGACAGGGGCGGCCTACACCTTC	CASGPGTGAAYTF
TRBV5-8	.	.	TRBJ1-4	TGTGCCAGCAGCTTGACCACTAATGAAAAACTGTTTTTT	CASSLTTNEKLFF
TRBV11-3	medium-sized	TRBD1	TRBJ2-1	TGTGCCAGCAGCTTAGAACAGGGGGCCTACAATGAGCAGTTCTTC	CASSLEQGAYNEQFF
TRBV6-6	.	.	TRBJ1-2	TGTGCCAGCATCTATAACTGGGGGTTCAACTATGGCTACACCTTC	CASIYNWGFNYGYTF
TRBV5-5	.	.	TRBJ2-1	TGTGCCAGCAGCTTGGGCGTCAATGAGCAGTTCTTC	CASSLGVNEQFF
TRBV4-1	.	TRBD2	TRBJ2-3	TGCGCCAGCAGCCGCCGGACTAGCGGGGGTAGCACAGATACGCAGTATTTT	CASSRRTSGGSTDTQYF
TRBV27	few	TRBD1	TRBJ1-6	TGTGCCAGCGGTCCGGGACAGGGTAATTCACCCCTCCACTTT	CASGPGQGNSPLHF
TRBV29-1	few	TRBD1	TRBJ2-7	TGCAGCGTTGAAGATTGGGACAGGGGACCCTACGAGCAGTACTTC	CSVEDWDRGPYEQYF
TRBV25-1	.	TRBD1	TRBJ1-6	TGTGCCAGCAGAGGTCAGGGGGTAGGGTCACCCCTCCACTTT	CASRGQGVGSPLHF
TRBV19	.	TRBD2	TRBJ2-2	TGTGCCAGTAGTAATAGAGGTAGCGGGGGATCCGGGGAGCTGTTTTTT	CASSNRGSGGSGELFF
TRBV5-4	.	TRBD2	TRBJ2-5	TGTGCCAGCAGCTTGGGGGGGGGCCAAGAGACCCAGTACTTC	CASSLGGGQETQYF
TRBV5-1	.	.	TRBJ2-3	TGCGCCAGCAGCCCAGAGATGAACCCGGGGCAACACTGGAGGTCGAATACGCAGTATTTT	CASSPEMNPGQHWRSNTQYF
TRBV3-1/TRBV3-2	.	.	TRBJ2-1	TGTGCCAGCAGCCAAGGTGGAGGGTCCTACAATGAGCAGTTCTTC	CASSQGGGSYNEQFF
TRBV3-1/TRBV3-2	.	.	TRBJ1-2	TGTGCCAGCAGAGGGGGGGGCATCAATGGCTACACCTTC	CASRGGGINGYTF
TRBV30	.	.	TRBJ1-5	TGTGCCTGGAGTGTCTTGGACGAATATCAGCCCCAGCATTTT	CAWSVLDEYQPQHF
TRBV11-3	few	TRBD2	TRBJ2-7	TGTGCCAGCAGCTCCCGACTAGCTCCCTACGAGCAGTACTTC	CASSSRLAPYEQYF
TRBV12-3/TRBV12-4	.	.	TRBJ2-5	TGTGCCAGCAGAACAGCGCTCGGGACCCAGTACTTC	CASRTALGTQYF
TRBV5-4	.	.	TRBJ2-4	TGTGCCAGCAGCCGCGGAGATTCCGCCCCCGGCATTCAGTACTTC	CASSRGDSAPGIQYF
TRBV24-1	.	TRBD1	TRBJ2-3	TGTGCCACCAGTGGGCGACAGGGGGCAACAGATACGCAGTATTTT	CATSGRQGATDTQYF
TRBV2	.	TRBD1	TRBJ2-7	TGTGCCAGCAGTCCCCCCGGGACAGGGGGACACGAGCAGTACTTC	CASSPPGTGGHEQYF
TRBV3-1/TRBV3-2	once	TRBD1	TRBJ1-2	TGTGCCAGCAGCCCAGGGGGCTATGGCTACACCTTC	CASSPGGYGYTF
TRBV27	.	TRBD2	TRBJ2-5	TGTGCCAGCAGTTTATCGGGACTAGCGGGGGGAGGAAGAGAGACCCAGTACTTC	CASSLSGLAGGGRETQYF
TRBV2	medium-sized	.	TRBJ1-2	TGTGCCAGCAGCCCGGGGGAAAACTATGGCTACACCTTC	CASSPGENYGYTF
TRBV2	.	TRBD2	TRBJ2-3	TGTGCCAGCAGAGCCGGGAGGTACGATACGCAGTATTTT	CASRAGRYDTQYF
TRBV14	.	TRBD2	TRBJ2-1	TGTGCCAGCAGCCAGCGTGTAAGCGGGAGGGGTTACAATGAGCAGTTCTTC	CASSQRVSGRGYNEQFF
TRBV6-5	.	.	TRBJ1-6	TGTGCCAGCAGTTACAGTGTTGGGGGTTCACCCCTCCACTTT	CASSYSVGGSPLHF
TRBV6-1	.	.	TRBJ2-3	TGTGCCAGCAGTGAAGGGACTCCCTGGGCAGATACGCAGTATTTT	CASSEGTPWADTQYF
TRBV4-1	few	TRBD2	TRBJ2-7	TGCGCCAGCAGCCAAGGGGGACTAGCGGGAGAGGCCTACGAGCAGTACTTC	CASSQGGLAGEAYEQYF
TRBV12-5	few	TRBD1	TRBJ1-2	TGTGCTAGTGGTCACGGACAGGGAGAGGGCTACACCTTC	CASGHGQGEGYTF
TRBV5-1	few	.	TRBJ1-3	TGCGCCAGCAGCTTGGGGAGCTCTGGAAACACCATATATTTT	CASSLGSSGNTIYF
TRBV9	.	.	TRBJ1-1	TGTGCCAGCAGCCCCCAGCGGGAAGCTTTCTTT	CASSPQREAFF
TRBV18	once	TRBD2	TRBJ2-7	TGTGCCAGCTCACCACCTGGGAACCCGGGGGGGGAGCAGTACTTC	CASSPPGNPGGEQYF
TRBV12-5	few	TRBD1	TRBJ2-2	TGTGCTAGTGGTTTGGTACTGGGACAGAGAACCGGGGAGCTGTTTTTT	CASGLVLGQRTGELFF
TRBV2	few	.	TRBJ1-2	TGTGCCAGCAGTGAAGTCACCGTCTATGGCTACACCTTC	CASSEVTVYGYTF
TRBV2	.	TRBD1	TRBJ1-5	TGTGCCAGCAGTCTGGACAGGGCTAGCAATCAGCCCCAGCATTTT	CASSLDRASNQPQHF
TRBV10-3	.	TRBD1	TRBJ1-2	TGTGCCATCAGTGGCCCACCGGGACAGGATAACTATGGCTACACCTTC	CAISGPPGQDNYGYTF